One sample yielded the 10 T cell receptor beta chains listed below, sequenced in a study of blood T cell repertoires in COVID-19. Repertoires were generated with immunoSEQ multiplex PCR, while TCRdb's copy carries only in-frame clones and drops some. The data contain around 200,000 clones, about 82% of them singletons. What was sequenced was PBMCs or T cells enriched from blood (not recorded which). The origin of the receptors is a man aged 35-49 years with acute COVID-19.

The rearrangement joins TRBV28 to TRBJ2-1, with 8 bases identical to TRBD1. The CDR3 totals 15 residues. Germline V lookup: CDR1 MDHEN, CDR2 SYDVKM. J lost 4 bases, V lost 8 bases, and 10 bases had no gene match. The CDR3 DNA is TGTGCCAGCGCCCTTGCCGGGACAGGTTACAATGAGCAGTTCTTC. Translation gives CASALAGTGYNEQFF.

The chain recombines TRBV2 with TRBJ1-4; the match to TRBD1 covers 8 bases. Germline V gene sequence: CDR1 SNHLY, CDR2 FYNNEI. V gave up 7 bases and J gave up 8 bases; unmatched junction bases: 12. The CDR3 sequence is 15 residues long. DNA for the CDR3: TGTGCCAGCAAAGTCGGTACAGGGGGGCGCGAAAAACTGTTTTTT. Residues: CASKVGTGGREKLFF.

This clone was observed a few times. The gene calls are TRBV28 and TRBJ1-6; D may be TRBD1 (6 bases). Germline values: CDR1 MDHEN, CDR2 SYDVKM. Trimming left V 2 bases short and J 0 bases short, with 14 bases between. The CDR3 spans 18 residues. CDR3 in amino acids: CASSLRKGQSSYNSPLHF. The CDR3 DNA follows: TGTGCCAGCAGTTTACGGAAAGGACAGAGCTCCTATAATTCACCCCTCCACTTT. Variable domain in full (rest from reference TRBV28 and TRBJ1-6): DVKVTQSSRYLVKRTGEKVFLECVQDMDHENMFWYRQDPGLGLRLIYFSYDVKMKEKGDIPEGYSVSREKKERFSLILESASTNQTSMYLCASSLRKGQSSYNSPLHFGNGTRLTVT.

This clone was seen a single time. V is TRBV27 and J is TRBJ1-2; 7 bases line up with TRBD1. The V segment lost 5 bases and the J segment 5 bases; nucleotides outside the gene matches: 5. Per the germline V gene, CDR1 is MNHEY and CDR2 is SMNVEV (reference sequence). The CDR3 runs to 13 residues. The CDR3 sequence: CASSKRQGYGYTF. The CDR3 DNA is TGTGCCAGCAGTAAAAGACAGGGTTATGGCTACACCTTC.

This clone was recorded a few times. The rearrangement links TRBV9 to TRBJ2-1; TRBD2 might be the D (5 bases). Per germline, CDR1 SGDLS and CDR2 YYNGEE. V was pared by 7 bases and J by 8 bases, with 10 bases between. CDR3 size: 11 residues. In DNA form, the CDR3 reads TGTGCCAGCGGGAGAGGGCATGAGCAGTTCTTC. Translated: CASGRGHEQFF.

Only one count was recorded for this clone. This specimen includes other DNA sequences encoding the same CDR3. This chain joins TRBV15 and TRBJ2-1; tentative D call: TRBD1 (6 bases). V gave up 0 bases and J gave up 0 bases, with 9 bases separating them. This CDR3 contains 16 residues. CDR1 is LNHNV, CDR2 YYDKDF, per germline (reference sequence). In DNA form, the CDR3 reads TGTGCCACCAGCAGAGATAGGGGGAGCTCCTACAATGAGCAGTTCTTC. It specifies CATSRDRGSSYNEQFF.

V is TRBV5-1 and J is TRBJ1-3; D possibly corresponds to TRBD1 (5 bases). Looked up from germline, CDR1 is SGHRS and CDR2 is YFSETQ. The CDR3 spans 16 residues. The V end was cut by 6 bases, the J end by 0 bases, with 16 bases between. The CDR3, as DNA: TGCGCCAGCACTCCGGACACTGCCCTCTCTGGAAACACCATATATTTT. It yields the protein CASTPDTALSGNTIYF. The full variable domain, in which reference TRBV5-1 and TRBJ1-3 provide the parts outside the CDR3, is KAGVTQTPRYLIKTRGQQVTLSCSPISGHRSVSWYQQTPGQGLQFLFEYFSETQRNKGNFPGRFSGRQFSNSRSEMNVSTLELGDSALYLCASTPDTALSGNTIYFGEGSWLTVV.

This clone was picked up one time. CDR3 DNA: TGCGCCAGCAGCCTGGAGGGGGCGGGAGAGACCCAGTACTTC. Its translation is CASSLEGAGETQYF. This chain links TRBV5-1 with TRBJ2-5; perhaps TRBD1 as D (7 bases). CDR1 and CDR2 from the germline V gene are SGHRS and YFSETQ. V lost 4 bases and J 4 bases, leaving 14 bases between the germline ends. This CDR3 has 14 residues.

The CDR3 spells CASTPPGQNTEAFF. The CDR3 DNA reads TGTGCCAGCACCCCTCCGGGACAGAACACTGAAGCTTTCTTT. This chain uses TRBV5-4 with TRBJ1-1; tentatively, D is TRBD1 (6 bases). The ends were cut back, 6 bases at V and 1 base at J, with 13 bases in the middle. This CDR3 spans 14 amino acids. From germline, CDR1 is SGHNT and CDR2 YYREEE (reference sequence). The variable domain in full, with the rest retrieved from reference TRBV5-4 and TRBJ1-1, is ETGVTQSPTHLIKTRGQQVTLRCSSQSGHNTVSWYQQALGQGPQFIFQYYREEENGRGNFPPRFSGLQFPNYSSELNVNALELDDSALYLCASTPPGQNTEAFFGQGTRLTVV.

The rearrangement links TRBV9 to TRBJ1-5, with D possibly matching TRBD1 (5 bases). V was trimmed by 7 bases and J by 7 bases, leaving 12 bases between them. The length of the CDR3 is 12 residues. Germline CDR1 is SGDLS and CDR2 is YYNGEE. The DNA of the CDR3 is TGTGCCAGCGGGGGGTCGTGGCAGCCCCAGCATTTT. Translation gives CASGGSWQPQHF.